The present T cell receptor beta chain was sequenced within a study of T cell repertoires in cytomegalovirus infection. Study as a whole: Recently identified HLA-C-restricted CMV epitopes were among the peptides used. Signatures in public TCR beta sequences pointed to both CMV infection and matching HLA type. General observations from the study: Cumulative public TCR beta family frequency identified CMV carriers with the relevant HLA.

The CDR3 loop spans 21 amino acids. The germline gives CDR1 DFQATT, CDR2 SNEGSKA (reference sequence). The V end lost 0 bases, the J end lost 2 bases, and 31 bases lay between the germline ends. This clonotype showed up just a few times. Its target is not known. From the reads, TCRdb called clonotypes with MiXCR, one entry per CDR3 protein. Of about half a million distinct CDR3 sequences detected, 30% to 40% appear once; the ten largest clones hold about a sixth. Sequenced material: cultured PBMCs, taken from culture after CMV antigen stimulation. The source of this sequence is a human donor in good health (CMV status not recorded). Some clones in this sample may be carry-over from other donors' samples. The chain carries TRBV20-1 and TRBJ1-1; D perhaps matches TRBD1 (6 bases). This CDR3 is CSARDRLRTPVPRGPNTEAFF. CDR3 DNA: TGCAGTGCTAGAGATCGCCTGAGGACACCTGTCCCCAGGGGCCCCAACACTGAAGCTTTCTTT.